This passage covers 8 T cell receptor beta chains from one sample sequenced in a study of T cell changes during pregnancy in multiple sclerosis. The repertoire was sequenced with immunoSEQ multiplex PCR; TCRdb's copy has only in-frame clones and lacks some. The table shows around 130,000 clones, with approximately 93% occurring only once. The sequencing here drew on peripheral blood, taken before pregnancy. Every receptor here comes from a female donor with multiple sclerosis, enrolled in a pregnancy study.

The chain joins TRBV5-5 to TRBJ1-2; D not resolved. There are 13 residues in the CDR3. Trimming stripped 2 bases from V and 0 bases from J, with 5 bases between. Germline V lookup: CDR1 SGHKS, CDR2 YYEKEE (reference sequence). CDR3 in DNA: TGTGCCAGCAGCTTACAGACTAACTATGGCTACACCTTC. This translates into CASSLQTNYGYTF.

The gene calls are TRBV2 and TRBJ2-1; 8 positions agree with TRBD2. Trimming at V came to 7 bases and at J to 7 bases, leaving 9 bases not matched to a gene. Looked up from germline, CDR1 is SNHLY and CDR2 is FYNNEI. This CDR3 comprises 14 residues. The CDR3 is CASIYSSGRNEQFF. The CDR3 nucleotides are TGTGCCAGCATATACTCTAGCGGGCGGAATGAGCAGTTCTTC.

The V gene is TRBV25-1, the J gene TRBJ1-1; 8 bases match TRBD1. CDR3 length equals 13 residues. Germline V gene data show CDR1 as MGHDK and CDR2 as SYGVNS. V trimming: 6 bases; J trimming: 5 bases; junction bases outside the gene matches: 5. DNA of the CDR3: TGTGCCAGCAGCTCGACAGGGGTTACTGAAGCTTTCTTT. This sequence encodes CASSSTGVTEAFF.

The chain has TRBV5-1 and TRBJ2-7, with 8 bases that match TRBD2. CDR3 length equals 12 residues. V was pared by 7 bases and J by 6 bases, with 6 bases of the junction left unmatched. Germline CDR1 reads SGHRS; CDR2 reads YFSETQ. The chain's CDR3 is CASGSTSGEQYF. DNA of the CDR3: TGCGCCAGCGGGTCTACTAGCGGCGAGCAGTACTTC.

This chain joins TRBV27 and TRBJ1-1; TRBD1 agrees at 9 bases. The CDR3 totals 14 residues. Trimming removed 5 bases from V and 4 bases from J; junction bases left unmatched: 5. The germline V gene encodes CDR1 MNHEY and CDR2 SMNVEV (reference sequence). CDR3 in amino acids: CASSLTGGGTEAFF. The CDR3 DNA reads as TGTGCCAGCAGTCTGACAGGGGGAGGCACTGAAGCTTTCTTT.

This chain links TRBV5-1 with TRBJ2-3; no clear D gene. The V end lost 6 bases, the J end lost 6 bases, and 17 bases lay between the germline ends. The CDR3 totals 14 residues. Germline assignment: CDR1 SGHRS and CDR2 YFSETQ. CDR3 sequence (DNA): TGCGCCAGCAAGGAAGGCACTGCGGAGGATACGCAGTATTTT. Protein: CASKEGTAEDTQYF.

The genes are TRBV5-8 and TRBJ1-2; the match to TRBD1 covers 9 bases. Trimming cost V 3 bases and J 1 base; bases outside gene matches: 10. Germline CDR1 reads SGHTS; CDR2 reads YDEGEE. The CDR3 is 17 amino acids. In DNA, the CDR3 is TGTGCCAGCAGCTGGTCCCGGGACAGGGTGGGTAACTATGGCTACACCTTC. This translates into CASSWSRDRVGNYGYTF.

J is TRBJ1-3 and V is TRBV7-3; D is undetermined. Germline values: CDR1 SGHTA, CDR2 FQGTGA. Trimming left V 3 bases short and J 0 bases short, with 12 bases between. The CDR3 is 16 residues long. The CDR3 protein is CASSLGSQISGNTIYF. The CDR3 DNA sequence: TGTGCCAGCAGCTTGGGCAGTCAGATCTCTGGAAACACCATATATTTT.